Here is one TCR beta chain with its context. Germline-derived CDR1 and CDR2 are SGHRS and YFSETQ. The CDR3 totals 16 residues. Between the trimmed V and J ends, which lost 5 bases and 5 bases, there was a span of 21 bases. This specimen belongs to a study of blood T cell repertoires in COVID-19. Study context: From T cells, B-cell-depleted T cells, or PBMCs came the material, which was cDNA or gDNA.

Repertoires were generated with immunoSEQ multiplex PCR, while TCRdb's copy carries only in-frame clones and drops some. The profile covers over 90,000 clones, with roughly 81% appearing a single time and 7.5% to 10% taken by the ten largest. J is TRBJ2-3 and V is TRBV5-1, with D perhaps matching TRBD2 (5 bases). Sequenced sample: peripheral blood. This sequence originates from a man aged 35-49 years with active or convalescent COVID-19. Written as DNA, the CDR3 is TGCGCCAGCAGTTCTCGGGGAGTGGTCGCTGAAGATACGCAGTATTTT. As protein: CASSSRGVVAEDTQYF.